These 14 T cell receptor beta chains came from one sample sequenced in a study of tumor-infiltrating lymphocytes in primary liver carcinoma (dated by TCRdb to about 2017). Sequenced on an Illumina HiSeq 2500. TCRbeta-specific cDNA was reverse-transcribed from 500 ng total RNA using a constant-region primer and ProtoScript II reverse transcriptase. Construction of the TCRbeta libraries relied on three nested rounds of multiplex PCR, following a slightly modified ARM-PCR procedure. Each of the first two PCR rounds ran for approximately 11 cycles using multiplex TRBV1-TRBV30 forward primers together with a Cbeta reverse primer. The public reads were reanalyzed by TCRdb: fastp trimming at Q25, MiXCR alignment, in-frame beta chains only. Here each entry gathers all rows of one CDR3 protein and keeps the most common genes and DNA. The sample contains about 300,000 distinct CDR3 sequences, 55% to 65% of them found a single time. The ten largest clones represent approximately 9.4% of the sample.

TRIzol reagent was used to extract blood RNA from unsorted whole blood, while the DNeasy Blood & Tissue kit provided the germline DNA. The specimen was peripheral blood. These receptors all stem from a man aged 35 to 55 with primary liver carcinoma and hepatitis B virus infection.

Concerning this clonotype itself: A much more abundant neighbour one base away suggests this may be a read error. This chain joins TRBV5-8 and TRBJ2-2; unclear D gene. V lost 3 bases, J lost 5 bases, and 11 bases lay in between. The CDR3 loop spans 14 amino acids. CDR1 and CDR2 from the germline V gene are SGHTS and YDEGEE. The CDR3 bases are TGTGCCAGCAGCTATTCCTTGAAGACCGGGGAGCTGTTTTTT. Translated, it gives CASSYSLKTGELFF. Together with reference TRBV5-8 and TRBJ2-2, the CDR3 gives the full variable domain: EAGVTQSPTHLIKTRGQQATLRCSPISGHTSVYWYQQALGLGLQFLLWYDEGEERNRGNFPPRFSGRQFPNYSSELNVNALELEDSALYLCASSYSLKTGELFFGEGSRLTVL.

V is TRBV5-5 and J is TRBJ2-7; D gene ambiguous. Trimming removed 6 bases from V and 3 bases from J, with 19 bases in between. The germline CDR1 and CDR2 sequences are SGHKS and YYEKEE (reference sequence). The CDR3 spans 15 residues. In DNA, the CDR3 is TGTGCCAGCAACCCGGGTGGCACCCTCAGCTACGAGCAGTACTTC. Translation gives CASNPGGTLSYEQYF.

Comment on this clonotype: Compared with germline, one end of the junction differs, possibly owing to a read error. The V and J genes are TRBV5-6 and TRBJ2-7; no firm D call. This CDR3 is built from 13 residues. In germline, CDR1 is SGHDT, CDR2 YYEEEE. The chain's CDR3 is CASSFGVSYELYF. Here the CDR3 DNA reads TGTGCCAGCAGCTTCGGCGTCAGCTACGAGCTGTACTTC. The full variable domain, rest sourced from reference TRBV5-6 and TRBJ2-7, is DAGVTQSPTHLIKTRGQQVTLRCSPKSGHDTVSWYQQALGQGPQFIFQYYEEEERQRGNFPDRFSGHQFPNYSSELNVNALLLGDSALYLCASSFGVSYELYFGPGTRLTVT.

The rearrangement uses TRBV21-1 and TRBJ2-5; the D call of TRBD2 is as the table states it, not checked on the DNA. TRBV21-1 is reported as a pseudogene. This CDR3 is 14 amino acids long. The CDR3 reads CAGFRDQTWEAQYF. The CDR3 region has the DNA TGTGCCGGTTTCCGGGACCAGACTTGGGAGGCCCAGTACTTC.

Turning to this clonotype: This CDR3 fails to terminate in the conserved phenylalanine or tryptophan, so it likely reflects a read error. The DNA is omitted, as the CDR3 cannot be located on it reliably, and the CDR3 follows TCRdb's listing. The chain carries TRBV21-1 and TRBJ2-7. TRBV21-1 is described as a pseudogene. The CDR3 is 11 residues long, ends included. CDR3 region: CASPKWGEQYI.

To note about this clonotype: One junction end disagrees with the germline gene, perhaps due to a read error. The rearrangement joins TRBV11-1 to TRBJ1-4, with TRBD1 matching over 7 bases. CDR1 and CDR2 (germline): SGHAT, FQDESV (reference sequence). This CDR3 has 14 residues. The CDR3 is CARSFGQATEKLFF. For the CDR3, the DNA is TGTGCCAGAAGCTTCGGACAGGCGACTGAAAAACTGTTTTTT. The entire variable domain, with the rest obtained from reference TRBV11-1 and TRBJ1-4, is as follows: EAEVAQSPRYKITEKSQAVAFWCDPISGHATLYWYRQILGQGPELLVQFQDESVVDDSQLPKDRFSAERLKGVDSTLKIQPAELGDSAMYLCARSFGQATEKLFFGSGTQLSVL.

This rearrangement joins TRBV29-1 to TRBJ2-2; possibly TRBD2 for D (6 bases). This CDR3 region has 16 residues. The ends were cut back, 4 bases at V and 1 base at J, with 16 bases in the middle. Germline assignment: CDR1 SQVTM and CDR2 ANQGSEA. CDR3 amino acids: CSVVEEGTENTGELFF. CDR3 in DNA: TGCAGCGTTGTTGAGGAGGGGACGGAGAACACCGGGGAGCTGTTTTTT.

Details on this clonotype: With a much larger clone just one base away, this may be a read error. The V gene is TRBV29-1, the J gene TRBJ2-2; tentatively, D is TRBD2 (5 bases). Germline V gives CDR1 SQVTM, CDR2 ANQGSEA. The V end was cut by 8 bases, the J end by 3 bases, with 10 bases between. This CDR3 region has 12 residues. This chain's CDR3 is CSIHGDTGELFF. CDR3 DNA: TGCAGCATTCACGGGGACACCGGGGAGCTGTTTTTT.

Concerning this clonotype itself: Sequence at one end of the junction differs from germline and may be a read error. This sequence joins TRBV12-5 and TRBJ2-1; D perhaps matches TRBD1 (6 bases). This CDR3 spans 14 amino acids. Germline V gene data show CDR1 as LGHNT and CDR2 as FRNRAP. CDR3 amino acids: CASGPSLRGNEQFF. CDR3 nucleotide sequence: TGTGCTAGTGGTCCGAGCCTGAGGGGGAATGAGCAATTCTTC.

The table lists this clonotype with many counts. V is TRBV11-2 and J is TRBJ2-5; 7 bases align to TRBD2. The CDR3 consists of 16 residues. Per germline, CDR1 SGHAT and CDR2 FQNNGV. With 4 bases clipped from V and 5 bases from J, the junction kept 13 bases outside the gene matches. CDR3 in amino acids: CASSSNRTSGRETQYF. CDR3 sequence (DNA): TGTGCCAGCAGCTCCAATCGGACTAGTGGGAGGGAGACCCAGTACTTC.

This chain joins TRBV11-2 and TRBJ2-5, with D perhaps matching TRBD2 (6 bases). Deletions cut 8 bases from V and 4 bases from J, with 26 bases between. This CDR3 is 17 amino acids long. CDR1 and CDR2 (germline): SGHAT, FQNNGV. CDR3 protein: CASAVLSWRAGGETQYF. The CDR3 DNA sequence: TGTGCCAGCGCGGTTCTGAGCTGGAGGGCCGGGGGAGAGACCCAGTACTTC.

Details on this clonotype: A read error may be the cause here, since a much bigger clone is one base away. The rearrangement uses TRBV28 and TRBJ2-3; TRBD1 matches at 9 bases. CDR3 length equals 16 residues. CDR1 is MDHEN and CDR2 is SYDVKM in the germline V gene. Trimming removed 5 bases from V and 5 bases from J; junction bases left unmatched: 11. CDR3 sequence: CASSRQGVVGIDTQYF. As DNA, the CDR3 is TGTGCCAGCAGTCGACAGGGGGTTGTGGGCATAGATACGCAGTATTTT.

About this clonotype itself: A much larger clone sits a single nucleotide away, making a read error possible. The DNA is left out, because the CDR3 cannot be placed on it with certainty; the CDR3 is given as TCRdb lists it. The chain is built from TRBV6-2 or TRBV6-3 and TRBJ2-7; the D call in the table, TRBD2, was not verified against the DNA. CDR1 is MNHEY and CDR2 is SVGEGT in the germline V gene. From its first to its last residue, the CDR3 has 17 amino acids. Here the CDR3 reads CASSYFASGSPTHELYF.

Worth noting for this clonotype: A much larger clone lies one base from this, so it may be a read error. This chain links TRBV7-9 with TRBJ2-5, with 7 positions matching TRBD1. Germline assignment: CDR1 SEHNR and CDR2 FQNEAQ (reference sequence). The length of the CDR3 is 15 residues. CDR3 loop: CVSSLATGWQETQYF. For the CDR3, the DNA is TGTGTCAGCAGCTTAGCGACAGGGTGGCAAGAGACCCAGTACTTC.